The 15 T cell receptor beta chains listed next were all sequenced from one sample in a study of T cells in tuberculosis. Assay: immunoSEQ multiplex PCR; the TCRdb copy retains only in-frame clones and omits some. This repertoire shows around 33,000 clones, roughly nine tenths found once; its top ten account for over 5%. Time point here: new active TB diagnosis, blood taken before or within 7 days of starting treatment. The input for sequencing was PBMCs, taken at tuberculosis diagnosis. These receptors were obtained from an adult with tuberculosis.

This clone was observed a handful of times. The J gene is TRBJ2-7, the V gene TRBV5-5; tentative D call: TRBD2 (5 bases). Germline CDR1 and CDR2: SGHKS and YYEKEE (reference sequence). The CDR3 spans 13 residues. V dropped 1 base and J dropped 3 bases, with 8 bases sitting between them. The CDR3 loop is CASSLRGNYEQYF. CDR3 nucleotide sequence: TGTGCCAGCAGCTTGAGAGGGAACTACGAGCAGTACTTC.

The rearrangement joins TRBV20-1 to TRBJ1-1; D gene ambiguous. V gave up 5 bases and J gave up 5 bases, with 9 bases separating them. The CDR3 contains 11 residues. Germline CDR1 reads DFQATT; CDR2 reads SNEGSKA (reference sequence). The CDR3 is CSADLGTEAFF. For the CDR3, the DNA is TGCAGTGCTGACCTCGGGACTGAAGCTTTCTTT.

This chain links TRBV6-5 with TRBJ1-2; TRBD1 matches 7 bases. V lost 8 bases, J lost 7 bases, and 4 bases stayed unmatched. The germline V gene has CDR1 MNHEY and CDR2 SVGAGI. This CDR3 region has 11 residues. The CDR3 loop is CASGGQRGYTF. The CDR3 DNA follows: TGTGCCAGCGGGGGACAGCGTGGCTACACCTTC.

The J gene is TRBJ1-4, the V gene TRBV18; tentative D call: TRBD1 (6 bases). Germline V gives CDR1 KGHSH, CDR2 LQKENI. The V end lost 6 bases, the J end lost 4 bases, and 12 bases lay between the germline ends. The CDR3 extends over 14 amino acids. CDR3 nucleotides: TGTGCCAGCTCCTCTGGGACAAGTAATGAAAAACTGTTTTTT. As protein: CASSSGTSNEKLFF.

The J gene is TRBJ1-1, the V gene TRBV30, with D possibly being TRBD1 (6 bases). Between the trimmed V and J ends, which lost 1 base and 0 bases, there was a span of 12 bases. CDR1 and CDR2 (germline): GTSNPN, SVGIG (reference sequence). The CDR3 loop spans 15 amino acids. The CDR3 region has the DNA TGTGCCTGGAGTGCCTTGACAGGCCTGAACACTGAAGCTTTCTTT. Amino acids: CAWSALTGLNTEAFF.

The J gene is TRBJ1-4, the V gene TRBV7-2; a possible D gene is TRBD1 (6 bases). This CDR3 comprises 15 residues. Looked up from germline, CDR1 is SGHTA and CDR2 is FQGNSA. V lost 5 bases and J lost 12, with 22 bases in between. CDR3 residues: CASSLSGTFMGELFF. The CDR3 bases are TGTGCCAGCAGCCTCTCCGGGACATTTATGGGGGAACTGTTTTTT.

V is TRBV5-1 and J is TRBJ2-7, with TRBD1 identical over 7 bases. The CDR3 is made up of 13 amino acids. Germline CDR1 reads SGHRS; CDR2 reads YFSETQ. V lost 3 bases to trimming and J lost 3 bases; unmatched junction nucleotides: 3. Written as DNA, the CDR3 is TGCGCCAGCAGCTCAGGACAGGACTACGAGCAGTACTTC. Translating it yields CASSSGQDYEQYF.

The V and J genes are TRBV28 and TRBJ1-5, with D possibly TRBD1 on 5 matching bases. The germline V gene has CDR1 MDHEN and CDR2 SYDVKM. The CDR3 contains 16 residues. The germline V and J ends were trimmed by 8 bases and 0 bases, with 17 bases remaining between them. The CDR3 is CASHSGSGYSNQPQHF. In nucleotides, the CDR3 is TGTGCCAGCCATTCAGGGTCCGGGTATAGCAATCAGCCCCAGCATTTT.

This clone appeared a few times. The chain carries TRBV7-8 and TRBJ2-1; 11 bases match TRBD2. V was pared by 4 bases and J by 5 bases, with 7 bases of the junction left unmatched. The germline V gene encodes CDR1 SGHVS and CDR2 FQNEAQ. The CDR3 runs 16 residues. The CDR3 DNA is TGTGCCAGCAGCTGGGTAGCGGGAGGGGACGACAATGAGCAGTTCTTC. Translation gives CASSWVAGGDDNEQFF.

This clone is a singleton in its sample. The rearrangement uses TRBV28 and TRBJ1-2; possible D gene TRBD1, 5 bases. V was cut by 5 bases and J by 2 bases, with 15 bases left in between. In germline, CDR1 is MDHEN, CDR2 SYDVKM. The CDR3 extends over 15 amino acids. The CDR3 protein is CASSPIESGNYGYTF. In nucleotides, the CDR3 is TGTGCCAGCAGTCCGATAGAGTCAGGGAACTATGGCTACACCTTC.

The chain uses TRBV6-6 and TRBJ1-1; D may be TRBD1 (6 bases). V dropped 6 bases and J dropped 11 bases, with 22 bases sitting between them. The germline V gene has CDR1 MNHNY and CDR2 SVGAGI (reference sequence). This CDR3 has 14 residues. The CDR3 coding sequence is TGTGCCAGCAGGAACGGACAGCTCTCCCCTAAGGCTTTCTTT. It yields the protein CASRNGQLSPKAFF.

The CDR3 loop is CASSSGSPYEQYF. CDR3 nucleotide sequence: TGTGCCAGCAGTTCAGGGTCTCCCTACGAGCAGTACTTC. The chain employs TRBV28 and TRBJ2-7, with TRBD1 as a possible D gene (5 bases). Germline V gives CDR1 MDHEN, CDR2 SYDVKM. The CDR3 consists of 13 residues. Trimming stripped 4 bases from V and 2 bases from J, with 9 bases between.

This clone was recorded once. The chain links TRBV5-4 to TRBJ1-1; 8 nucleotides line up with TRBD1. This CDR3 is 12 amino acids long. V lost 9 bases, J lost 6 bases, and 7 bases stayed unmatched. Germline assignment: CDR1 SGHNT and CDR2 YYREEE (reference sequence). The CDR3: CATEGQVAEAFF. CDR3 nucleotide sequence: TGTGCCACCGAGGGACAGGTCGCTGAAGCTTTCTTT.

The V call is TRBV5-8, the J call TRBJ1-1; a possible D gene is TRBD1 (5 bases). The ends were cut back, 4 bases at V and 4 bases at J, with 11 bases in the middle. Germline V gene lookup returns CDR1 SGHTS and CDR2 YDEGEE. The CDR3 is 13 residues long. The CDR3 reads CASSDRFGTEAFF. Here the CDR3 DNA reads TGTGCCAGCAGCGACAGATTCGGCACTGAAGCTTTCTTT.

V is TRBV4-1 and J is TRBJ1-2; 8 nucleotides match TRBD1. Germline-derived CDR1 and CDR2 are MGHRA and YSYEKL. The CDR3 has 14 residues. With V trimmed by 0 bases and J by 8 bases, 5 bases remained unmatched. In DNA form, the CDR3 reads TGCGCCAGCAGCCAAGATCAGGGGGCTGGGGGCTACACCTTC. Its translation: CASSQDQGAGGYTF.